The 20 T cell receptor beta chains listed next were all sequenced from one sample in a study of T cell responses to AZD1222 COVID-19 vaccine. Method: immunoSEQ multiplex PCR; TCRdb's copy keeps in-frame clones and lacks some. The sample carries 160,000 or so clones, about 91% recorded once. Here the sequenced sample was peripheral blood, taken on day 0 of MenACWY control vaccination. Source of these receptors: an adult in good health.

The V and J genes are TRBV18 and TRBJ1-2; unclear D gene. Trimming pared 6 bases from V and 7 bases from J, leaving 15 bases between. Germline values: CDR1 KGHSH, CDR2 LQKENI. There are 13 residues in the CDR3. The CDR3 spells CASSVSWTGGYTF. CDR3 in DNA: TGTGCCAGCTCCGTAAGCTGGACGGGTGGCTACACCTTC.

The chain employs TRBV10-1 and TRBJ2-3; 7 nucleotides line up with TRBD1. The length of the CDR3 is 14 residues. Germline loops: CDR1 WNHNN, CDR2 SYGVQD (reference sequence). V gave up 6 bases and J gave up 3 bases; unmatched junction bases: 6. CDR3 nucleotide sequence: TGCGCCAGCAGCTCCCAGGGGGAGACAGATACGCAGTATTTT. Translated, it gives CASSSQGETDTQYF.

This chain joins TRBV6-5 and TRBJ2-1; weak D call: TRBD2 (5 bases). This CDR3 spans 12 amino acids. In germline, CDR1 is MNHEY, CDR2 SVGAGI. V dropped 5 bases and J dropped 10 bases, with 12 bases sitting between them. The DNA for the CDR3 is TGTGCCAGCAGTACCGTCCGCGGGGAGCAGTTCTTC. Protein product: CASSTVRGEQFF.

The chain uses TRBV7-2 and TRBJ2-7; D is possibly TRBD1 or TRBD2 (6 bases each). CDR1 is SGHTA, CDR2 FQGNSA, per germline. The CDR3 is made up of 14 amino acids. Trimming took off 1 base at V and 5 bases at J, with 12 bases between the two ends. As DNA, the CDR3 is TGTGCCAGCAGCTTAGGACTAGAGGGGGACGAGCAGTACTTC. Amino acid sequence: CASSLGLEGDEQYF.

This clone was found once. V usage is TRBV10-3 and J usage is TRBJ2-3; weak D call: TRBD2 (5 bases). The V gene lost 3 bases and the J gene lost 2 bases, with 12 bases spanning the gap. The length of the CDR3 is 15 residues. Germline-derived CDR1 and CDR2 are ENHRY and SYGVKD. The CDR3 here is CAISDTTGTTDTQYF. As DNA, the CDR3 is TGTGCCATCAGTGATACGACGGGAACCACAGATACGCAGTATTTT.

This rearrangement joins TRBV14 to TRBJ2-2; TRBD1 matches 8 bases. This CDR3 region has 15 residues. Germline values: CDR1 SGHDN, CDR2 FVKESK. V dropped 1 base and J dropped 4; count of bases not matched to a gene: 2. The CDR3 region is CASSQVTGGTGELFF. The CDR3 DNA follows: TGTGCCAGCAGCCAAGTTACAGGGGGCACCGGGGAGCTGTTTTTT.

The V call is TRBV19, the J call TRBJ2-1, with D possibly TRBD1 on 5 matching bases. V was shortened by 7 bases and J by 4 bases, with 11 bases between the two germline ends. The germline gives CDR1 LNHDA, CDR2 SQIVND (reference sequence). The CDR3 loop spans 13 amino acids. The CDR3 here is CASTNRQYNEQFF. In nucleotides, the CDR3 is TGTGCCAGTACCAACAGGCAATACAATGAGCAGTTCTTC.

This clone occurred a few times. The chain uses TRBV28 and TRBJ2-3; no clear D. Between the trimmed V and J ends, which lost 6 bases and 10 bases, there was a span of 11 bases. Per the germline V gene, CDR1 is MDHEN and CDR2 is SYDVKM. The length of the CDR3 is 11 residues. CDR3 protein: CASSWALAQYF. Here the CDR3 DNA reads TGTGCCAGCAGCTGGGCCCTTGCGCAGTATTTT.

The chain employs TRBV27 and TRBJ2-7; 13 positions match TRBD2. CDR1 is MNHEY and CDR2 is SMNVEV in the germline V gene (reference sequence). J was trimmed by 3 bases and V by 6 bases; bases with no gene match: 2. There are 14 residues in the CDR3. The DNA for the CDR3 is TGTGCCAGCAGCAGACTAGCGGGAGGCTACGAGCAGTACTTC. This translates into CASSRLAGGYEQYF.

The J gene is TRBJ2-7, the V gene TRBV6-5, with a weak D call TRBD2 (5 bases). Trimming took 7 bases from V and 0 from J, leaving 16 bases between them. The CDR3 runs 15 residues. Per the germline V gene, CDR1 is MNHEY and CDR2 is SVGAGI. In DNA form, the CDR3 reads TGTGCCAGCACCGGGGTTTTGGGCCCCTCCTACGAGCAGTACTTC. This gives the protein CASTGVLGPSYEQYF.

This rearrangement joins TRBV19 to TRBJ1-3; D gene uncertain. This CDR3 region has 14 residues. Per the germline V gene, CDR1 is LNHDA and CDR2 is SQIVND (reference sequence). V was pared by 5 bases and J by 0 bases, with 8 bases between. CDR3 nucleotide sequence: TGTGCCAGTAGTTGGCAGGCCTCTGGAAACACCATATATTTT. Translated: CASSWQASGNTIYF.

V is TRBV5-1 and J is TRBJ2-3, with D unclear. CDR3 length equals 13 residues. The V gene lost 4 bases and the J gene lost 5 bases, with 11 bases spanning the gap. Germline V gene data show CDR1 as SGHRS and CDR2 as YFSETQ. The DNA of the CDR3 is TGCGCCAGCAGCCACCAGTCCATAGATACGCAGTATTTT. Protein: CASSHQSIDTQYF. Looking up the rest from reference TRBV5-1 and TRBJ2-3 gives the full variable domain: KAGVTQTPRYLIKTRGQQVTLSCSPISGHRSVSWYQQTPGQGLQFLFEYFSETQRNKGNFPGRFSGRQFSNSRSEMNVSTLELGDSALYLCASSHQSIDTQYFGPGTRLTVL.

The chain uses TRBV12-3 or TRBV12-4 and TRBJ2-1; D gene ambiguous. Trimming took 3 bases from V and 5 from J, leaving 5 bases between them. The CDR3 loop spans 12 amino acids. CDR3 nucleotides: TGTGCCAGCAGTTTCCAGCACAATGAGCAGTTCTTC. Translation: CASSFQHNEQFF.

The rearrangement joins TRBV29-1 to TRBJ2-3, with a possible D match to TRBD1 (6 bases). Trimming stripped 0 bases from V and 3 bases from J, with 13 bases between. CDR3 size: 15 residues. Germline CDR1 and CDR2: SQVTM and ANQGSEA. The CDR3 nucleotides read TGCAGCGTTGAAGATTCTCAGGGGATGACAGATACGCAGTATTTT. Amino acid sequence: CSVEDSQGMTDTQYF.

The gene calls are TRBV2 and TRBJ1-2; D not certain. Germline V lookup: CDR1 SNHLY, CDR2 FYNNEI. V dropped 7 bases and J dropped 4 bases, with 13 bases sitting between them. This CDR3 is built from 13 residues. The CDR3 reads CASKNQPLYGYTF. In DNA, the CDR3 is TGTGCCAGCAAAAATCAACCCCTCTATGGCTACACCTTC.

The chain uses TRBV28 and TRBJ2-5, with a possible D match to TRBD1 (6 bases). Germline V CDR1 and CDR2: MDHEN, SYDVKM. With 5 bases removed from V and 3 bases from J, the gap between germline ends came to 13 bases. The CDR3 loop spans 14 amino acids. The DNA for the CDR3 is TGTGCCAGCAGTCCCCACAGGGCTGAAGAGACCCAGTACTTC. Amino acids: CASSPHRAEETQYF.

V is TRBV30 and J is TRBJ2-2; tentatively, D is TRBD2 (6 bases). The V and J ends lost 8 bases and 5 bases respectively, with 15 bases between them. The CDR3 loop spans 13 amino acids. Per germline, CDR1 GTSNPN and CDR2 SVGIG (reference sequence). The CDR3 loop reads CALGEAATGELFF. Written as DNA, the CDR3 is TGTGCCCTAGGGGAGGCAGCGACCGGGGAGCTGTTTTTT.

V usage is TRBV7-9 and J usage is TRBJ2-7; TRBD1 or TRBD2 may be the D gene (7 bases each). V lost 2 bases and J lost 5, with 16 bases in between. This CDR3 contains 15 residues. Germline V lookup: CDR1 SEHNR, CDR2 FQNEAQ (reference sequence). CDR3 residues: CASSLSFQGGDEQYF. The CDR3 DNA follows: TGTGCCAGCAGCTTATCCTTCCAGGGGGGGGACGAGCAGTACTTC.

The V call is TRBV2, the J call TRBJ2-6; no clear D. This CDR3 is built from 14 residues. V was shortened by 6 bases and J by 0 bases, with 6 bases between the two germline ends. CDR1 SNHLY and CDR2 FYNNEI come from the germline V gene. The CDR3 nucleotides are TGTGCCAGCAGAGGTCTCTCTGGGGCCAACGTCCTGACTTTC. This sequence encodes CASRGLSGANVLTF.

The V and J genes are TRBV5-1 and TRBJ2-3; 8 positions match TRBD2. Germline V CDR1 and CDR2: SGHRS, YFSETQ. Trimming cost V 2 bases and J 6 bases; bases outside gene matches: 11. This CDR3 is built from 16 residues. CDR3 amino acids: CASSLGLARAGDTQYF. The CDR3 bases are TGCGCCAGCAGCTTAGGACTAGCTCGGGCCGGGGATACGCAGTATTTT.